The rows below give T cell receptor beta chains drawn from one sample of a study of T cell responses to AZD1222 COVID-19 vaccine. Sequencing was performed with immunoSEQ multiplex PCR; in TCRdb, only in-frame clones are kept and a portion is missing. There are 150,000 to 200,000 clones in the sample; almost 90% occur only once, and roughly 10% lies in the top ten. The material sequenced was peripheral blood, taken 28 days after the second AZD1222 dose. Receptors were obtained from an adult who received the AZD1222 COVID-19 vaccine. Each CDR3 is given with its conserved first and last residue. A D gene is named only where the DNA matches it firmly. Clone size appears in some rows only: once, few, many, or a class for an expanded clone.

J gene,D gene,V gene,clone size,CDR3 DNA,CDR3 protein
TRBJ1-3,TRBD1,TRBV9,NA,TGTGCCAGCAGCGTAGCGGGGACAGGGGGTTCTGGAAACACCATATATTTT,CASSVAGTGGSGNTIYF
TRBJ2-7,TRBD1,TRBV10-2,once,TGCGCCAGCAGTGAGCTAAGGGGGCGTAGCGAGCAGTACTTC,CASSELRGRSEQYF
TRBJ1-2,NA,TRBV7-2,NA,TGTGCCAGCAGCCCAATGGGCGGTCTAAACTATGGCTACACCTTC,CASSPMGGLNYGYTF
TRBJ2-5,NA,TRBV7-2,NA,TGTGCCAGCAGCGAACAGGGCGGGGAGACCCAGTACTTC,CASSEQGGETQYF
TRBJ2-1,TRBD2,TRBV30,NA,TGTGCCTGCCCACGAGGGACTAGCGGGGCCAGCTCCTACAATGAGCAGTTCTTC,CACPRGTSGASSYNEQFF
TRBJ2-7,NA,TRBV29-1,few,TGCAGCGCCGAGGGAATTTCCGAGCAGTACTTC,CSAEGISEQYF
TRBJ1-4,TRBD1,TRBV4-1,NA,TGCGCCAGCAGCCAGGGACAGGGTTTCGAAAAACTGTTTTTT,CASSQGQGFEKLFF
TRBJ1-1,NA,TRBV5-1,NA,TGCGCCAGCAGCTTGGACCGATACAGGGAGGACACTGAAGCTTTCTTT,CASSLDRYREDTEAFF
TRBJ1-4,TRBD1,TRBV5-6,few,TGTGCCAGCAGCGGTCCCCGAACAGGGGTCGGCGAAAAACTGTTTTTT,CASSGPRTGVGEKLFF
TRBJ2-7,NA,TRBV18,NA,TGTGCCAGCTCACCACTGGGGTCCGACGAGCAGTACTTC,CASSPLGSDEQYF
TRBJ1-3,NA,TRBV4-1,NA,TGCGCCAGCAGCCCGTTTCTCACGAAAGCTGGAAACACCATATATTTT,CASSPFLTKAGNTIYF
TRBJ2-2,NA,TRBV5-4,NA,TGTGCCAGCAGCTTGGAACTCCAGAACACCGGGGAGCTGTTTTTT,CASSLELQNTGELFF
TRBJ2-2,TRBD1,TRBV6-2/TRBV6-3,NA,TGTGCCAGCAGTTACTCCTTGACCGGGACAGCGAACACCGGGGAGCTGTTTTTT,CASSYSLTGTANTGELFF
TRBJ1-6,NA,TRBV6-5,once,TGTGCCAGCAGTTACGGTAATAATTCACCCCTCCACTTT,CASSYGNNSPLHF
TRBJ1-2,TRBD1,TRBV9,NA,TGTGCCAGCAGGCGAGGGGGCGAGGTGGATGGCTACACCTTC,CASRRGGEVDGYTF
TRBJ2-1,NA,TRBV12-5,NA,TGTGCTAGTGGTTTGGTGGGACTGTCGACCTACAATGAGCAGTTCTTC,CASGLVGLSTYNEQFF
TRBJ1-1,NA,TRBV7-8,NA,TGTGCCAGCACCGATACGAGCAGGGGAGGTAACACTGAAGCTTTCTTT,CASTDTSRGGNTEAFF
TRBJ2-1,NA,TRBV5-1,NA,TGCGCCAGCAGCGTCGGGCCAACGGATGAGCAGTTCTTC,CASSVGPTDEQFF
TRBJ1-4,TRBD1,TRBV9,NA,TGTGCCAGCAGCGTAAGTCCGGGACAGGGGGCAATGGTTGAAAAACTGTTTTTT,CASSVSPGQGAMVEKLFF
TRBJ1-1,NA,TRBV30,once,TGTGCCTGGAGTAGGATCTTGAACACTGAAGCTTTCTTT,CAWSRILNTEAFF
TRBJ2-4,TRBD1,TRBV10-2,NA,TGCGCCAGCAGTTTCACAGGGGACGGCCTAGCCAAAAACATTCAGTACTTC,CASSFTGDGLAKNIQYF
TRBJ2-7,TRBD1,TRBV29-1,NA,TGCAGCGTCGTAGGACAGGGGGCGTGGGAGCAGTACTTC,CSVVGQGAWEQYF
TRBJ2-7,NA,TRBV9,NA,TGTGCCAGCAGCGGGATTACAGGGACCCACGAGCAGTACTTC,CASSGITGTHEQYF
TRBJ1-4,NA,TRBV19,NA,TGTGCCAGTACGGATCCTAATGAAAAACTGTTTTTT,CASTDPNEKLFF
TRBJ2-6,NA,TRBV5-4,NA,TGTGCCAGCGACGCTATAGGTCCCGGGGCCAACGTCCTGACTTTC,CASDAIGPGANVLTF
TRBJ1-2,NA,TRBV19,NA,TGTGCCAGTAATTTTGAGGTCCTCCCTTATGGCTACACCTTC,CASNFEVLPYGYTF
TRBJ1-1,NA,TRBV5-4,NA,TGTGCCAGCAGCTTGGTGGCCGAGAACACTGAAGCTTTCTTT,CASSLVAENTEAFF
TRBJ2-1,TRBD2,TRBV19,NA,TGTGCCAGTAGTATGCGGGGGGATGAGCAGTTCTTC,CASSMRGDEQFF
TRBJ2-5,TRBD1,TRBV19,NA,TGTGCCAGTAGTACCCTACAGGGGTCGAAAGAGACCCAGTACTTC,CASSTLQGSKETQYF
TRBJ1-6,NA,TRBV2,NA,TGTGCCAGCAGTCGGGGCAGGGGTAATTCACCCCTCCACTTT,CASSRGRGNSPLHF
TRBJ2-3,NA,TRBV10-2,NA,TGCGCCAGCATCCAGATCCGGGGGCCTAGCACAGATACGCAGTATTTT,CASIQIRGPSTDTQYF
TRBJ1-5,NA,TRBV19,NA,TGTGCCAGTAGTGGAAGCAATCAGCCCCAGCATTTT,CASSGSNQPQHF
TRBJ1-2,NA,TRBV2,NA,TGTGCCAGCACGTCGGGGGCCTACGTTCTCTATGGCTACACCTTC,CASTSGAYVLYGYTF
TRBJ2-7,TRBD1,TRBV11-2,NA,TGTGCCAGCAGCGTTGACAGGGCGGCCGGCGAGCAGTACTTC,CASSVDRAAGEQYF
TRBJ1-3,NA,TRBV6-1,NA,TGTGCCAGCAGTGAAGCGCTTCCGGGAACCAACACCATATATTTT,CASSEALPGTNTIYF
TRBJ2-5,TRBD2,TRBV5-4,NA,TGTGCCAGTGGGACTAGCGGGGTCTCAAAGTACTTC,CASGTSGVSKYF
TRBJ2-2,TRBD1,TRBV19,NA,TGTGCCAGTAGTATGGGGACAGGGCCGACCGGGGAGCTGTTTTTT,CASSMGTGPTGELFF
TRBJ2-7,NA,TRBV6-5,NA,TGTGCCAGCAGTTACGGGTTTTTTGCCGAGCAGTACTTC,CASSYGFFAEQYF
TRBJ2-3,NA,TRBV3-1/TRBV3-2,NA,TGTGCCAGCAGCGAGGGGACAGATACGCAGTATTTT,CASSEGTDTQYF
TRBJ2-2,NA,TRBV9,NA,TGTGCCAGCAGCGTAGCCCAGGCAGGGCGTCGGACCGGGGAGCTGTTTTTT,CASSVAQAGRRTGELFF
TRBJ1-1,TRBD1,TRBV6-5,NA,TGTGCCAGCATGACAGGGGGATGGACTGAAGCTTTCTTT,CASMTGGWTEAFF
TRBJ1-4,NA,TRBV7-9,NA,TGTGCCAGCAGCTTAGGATCTGGGGGCTGGGGATCAACTAATGAAAAACTGTTTTTT,CASSLGSGGWGSTNEKLFF
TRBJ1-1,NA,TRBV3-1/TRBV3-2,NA,TGTGCCAGCAGCCTTCAAAGGTTCACTGAAGCTTTCTTT,CASSLQRFTEAFF
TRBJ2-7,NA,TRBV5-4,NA,TGTGCCAGCAGCTTGGACGGAAACGAGCAGTACTTC,CASSLDGNEQYF
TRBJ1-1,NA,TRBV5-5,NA,TGTGCCAGCAGCGGAACAGGGTGGCGGACTGAAGCTTTCTTT,CASSGTGWRTEAFF
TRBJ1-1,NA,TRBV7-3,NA,TGTGCCAGCAGCTTAGGGGTTTGGGACCCTGAAGCTTTCTTT,CASSLGVWDPEAFF
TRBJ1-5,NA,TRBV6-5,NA,TGTGCCAGCAGTTATTGGTTAGATCAGCCCCAGCATTTT,CASSYWLDQPQHF
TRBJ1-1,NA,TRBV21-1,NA,TGTGCCAGCAGCAAAGAGGCGTTTATGAACACTGAAGCTTTCTTT,CASSKEAFMNTEAFF
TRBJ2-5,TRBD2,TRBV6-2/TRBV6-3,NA,TGTGCCAGCAACCCCGGGGGGGCCCGTGAGACCCAGTACTTC,CASNPGGARETQYF
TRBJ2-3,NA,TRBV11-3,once,TGTGCCAGCAGCTCCGGCTGGGGGGGCACAGATACGCAGTATTTT,CASSSGWGGTDTQYF
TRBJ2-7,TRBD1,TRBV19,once,TGTGCCAGTAGTATTTCAGGGCCGGGACAGGCCTCTCCGTCCTCCTACGAGCAGTACTTC,CASSISGPGQASPSSYEQYF
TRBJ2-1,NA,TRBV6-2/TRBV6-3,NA,TGTGCCAGCAGTTACTCGTGGAGGGGCACCTACAATGAGCAGTTCTTC,CASSYSWRGTYNEQFF
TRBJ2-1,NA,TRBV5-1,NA,TGCGCCAGCAGCTACCTGGGGGATTACAATGAGCAGTTCTTC,CASSYLGDYNEQFF
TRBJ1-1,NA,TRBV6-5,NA,TGTGCCAGCAGTTACCTGGGGGCGGAGAACACTGAAGCTTTCTTT,CASSYLGAENTEAFF
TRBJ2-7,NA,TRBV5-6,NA,TGTGCCAGCAGCCGCCTATACTACGAGCAGTACTTC,CASSRLYYEQYF
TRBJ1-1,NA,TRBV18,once,TGTGCCAGCTCACCACCGCGTGGTGAAGCTTTCTTT,CASSPPRGEAFF
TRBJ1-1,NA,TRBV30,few,TGTGCCTGGAGGGCAGGGTCAGCTGAAGCTTTCTTT,CAWRAGSAEAFF
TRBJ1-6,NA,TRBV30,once,TGTGCCTGGAAACTTGGGGGGGTACGATCACCCCTCCACTTT,CAWKLGGVRSPLHF
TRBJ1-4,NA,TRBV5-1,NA,TGCGCCAGCAGCTTGACAGTAACGGGTAGCAATGAAAAACTGTTTTTT,CASSLTVTGSNEKLFF